The 29 T cell receptor beta chains listed next were all sequenced from one sample in a study of early T cells in non-severe SARS-CoV-2 infection. TCRdb analysed the 5' RACE reads with MiXCR anew, one entry per CDR3 protein. The sample records tens of thousands of distinct CDR3 sequences, roughly 6.1% being singletons. Source: whole blood, taken at baseline. The source is an adult who was a healthcare worker with PCR-confirmed SARS-CoV-2 infection or an uninfected control (not recorded which).

In nucleotides, the CDR3 is TGTGCCAGCAGCTTGACGGGGAGCTACGTGAATTCACCCCTCCACTTT. It codes for CASSLTGSYVNSPLHF. The V and J genes are TRBV5-5 and TRBJ1-6, with D hard to call. The CDR3 covers 16 residues. The germline CDR1 and CDR2 sequences are SGHKS and YYEKEE (reference sequence). V lost 1 base to trimming and J lost 7 bases, with 15 bases between them.

V gene TRBV7-2 combines with J gene TRBJ2-7, with a weak D call TRBD2 (5 bases). The CDR3 contains 18 residues. CDR1 SGHTA and CDR2 FQGNSA come from the germline V gene. V lost 0 bases to trimming and J lost 0 bases, with 18 bases between them. The CDR3 DNA reads TGTGCCAGCAGCTTAGCGGGTCGCAGCGGTCCTCTCTCCTACGAGCAGTACTTC. It is translated as CASSLAGRSGPLSYEQYF.

This clonotype was counted at least ten times. CDR3 nucleotide sequence: TGTGCCAGCAGTGTAATAGCGGGAGGGTCCGGGGAGCTGTTTTTT. Encoded protein: CASSVIAGGSGELFF. The J gene is TRBJ2-2, the V gene TRBV2; 11 bases line up with TRBD2. The germline V gene has CDR1 SNHLY and CDR2 FYNNEI. CDR3 length: 15 amino acids. The V and J ends lost 4 bases and 6 bases, in that order; junction bases with no gene match: 4.

The rearrangement joins TRBV20-1 to TRBJ1-1, with D perhaps TRBD1 (6 bases). The CDR3 runs to 13 residues. Trimming removed 6 bases at V and 6 bases at J, with 17 bases between. Germline V gene sequence: CDR1 DFQATT, CDR2 SNEGSKA (reference sequence). The CDR3 nucleotides read TGCAGTGCCTCGCGAACAGGGTATTCTGAAGCTTTCTTT. It encodes CSASRTGYSEAFF.

This chain links TRBV28 with TRBJ1-2, with D possibly being TRBD1 (5 bases). The CDR3 extends over 16 amino acids. Trimming pared 1 base from V and 1 base from J, leaving 13 bases between. The V gene's germline CDR1 is MDHEN and CDR2 SYDVKM. CDR3 coding DNA: TGTGCCAGCAGTTTATCCGGGACCGACGTTAACTATGGCTACACCTTC. Its translation is CASSLSGTDVNYGYTF.

This clonotype was seen many times. The V and J genes are TRBV9 and TRBJ2-1; 11 bases agree with TRBD2. With 4 bases clipped from V and 10 bases from J, the junction kept 16 bases outside the gene matches. Germline values: CDR1 SGDLS, CDR2 YYNGEE. The CDR3 is made up of 17 amino acids. Here the CDR3 DNA reads TGTGCCAGCAGCCTCTTTGACGCCGGGACTAGCGGTTACGAGCAGTTCTTC. Protein: CASSLFDAGTSGYEQFF.

This clonotype has a handful of counts. This chain uses TRBV2 with TRBJ1-6; TRBD1 might be the D (5 bases). Germline V gene lookup returns CDR1 SNHLY and CDR2 FYNNEI. The V end lost 3 bases, the J end lost 5 bases, and 17 bases lay between the germline ends. The length of the CDR3 is 17 residues. The CDR3 sequence is CASSDLLLAGDNSPLHF. The CDR3 DNA is TGTGCCAGCAGTGACCTATTGTTGGCGGGGGATAATTCACCCCTCCACTTT.

This clonotype has a count of ten or more. V usage is TRBV3-1 and J usage is TRBJ1-2, with D uncertain. The CDR3 length is 15 residues. CDR1 and CDR2 (germline): LGHDT, YNNKEL (reference sequence). The germline V and J ends were trimmed by 1 base and 4 bases, with 13 bases remaining between them. CDR3 amino acids: CASSQGGNSRYGYTF. The CDR3, as DNA: TGTGCCAGCAGCCAAGGCGGCAATTCACGCTATGGCTACACCTTC. Full variable domain (remainder filled in from reference TRBV3-1 and TRBJ1-2): DTAVSQTPKYLVTQMGNDKSIKCEQNLGHDTMYWYKQDSKKFLKIMFSYNNKELIINETVPNRFSPKSPDKAHLNLHINSLELGDSAVYFCASSQGGNSRYGYTFGSGTRLTVV.

Many counts were recorded for this clonotype. The chain links TRBV7-8 to TRBJ1-3; D may be TRBD1 (6 bases). Germline CDR1 is SGHVS and CDR2 is FQNEAQ. The CDR3 sequence is 16 residues long. Trimming cost V 0 bases and J 4 bases, with 13 bases left between them. In DNA, the CDR3 is TGTGCCAGCAGCTTAGCGGGGGGACAATTAGGAAACACCATATATTTT. Its protein product is CASSLAGGQLGNTIYF.

This clonotype was counted ten times or more. V gene TRBV6-2 or TRBV6-3 combines with J gene TRBJ2-7; perhaps TRBD2 as D (5 bases). V lost 7 bases, J lost 2 bases, and 9 bases lay in between. Per the germline V gene, CDR1 is MNHEY and CDR2 is SVGEGT. CDR3 length: 12 amino acids. Written as DNA, the CDR3 is TGTGCCAGCACCCGGGGTGCCTACGAGCAGTACTTC. Translating gives CASTRGAYEQYF.

This clonotype was picked up a small number of times. The gene calls are TRBV14 and TRBJ1-2; no clear D gene. The CDR3 loop spans 13 amino acids. V was shortened by 0 bases and J by 3 bases, with 5 bases between the two germline ends. Germline V CDR1 and CDR2: SGHDN, FVKESK. CDR3 region: CASSQDRHYGYTF. CDR3 DNA sequence: TGTGCCAGCAGCCAAGATCGCCACTATGGCTACACCTTC.

The chain is built from TRBV20-1 and TRBJ2-7; 8 bases are a match to TRBD2. This CDR3 is built from 12 residues. V trimming: 8 bases; J trimming: 6 bases; junction bases outside the gene matches: 9. CDR1 and CDR2 from the germline V gene are DFQATT and SNEGSKA (reference sequence). The CDR3 sequence: CSSKRGRGEQYF. CDR3 coding DNA: TGCAGTTCCAAGCGGGGGAGGGGCGAGCAGTACTTC.

This clonotype has a handful of counts. The J gene is TRBJ2-1, the V gene TRBV7-3, with 9 nucleotides matching TRBD1. V shed 1 base and J 7 bases; nucleotides not matched to a gene: 11. The length of the CDR3 is 17 residues. CDR1 and CDR2 from the germline V gene are SGHTA and FQGTGA. DNA of the CDR3: TGTGCCAGCAGCTTAAATCCTGGGACAGGGAGTCGGAATGAGCAGTTCTTC. Amino acids: CASSLNPGTGSRNEQFF.

The sample holds one count of this clonotype. At one of its ends the junction is not consistent with the germline gene, which may arise from a read error. The gene calls are TRBV28 and TRBJ1-2; D gene ambiguous. Germline CDR1 MDHEN, CDR2 SYDVKM. The CDR3 length is 13 residues. The CDR3 region is CASLPPGNCGYTF. DNA for the CDR3: TGTGCCAGCCTCCCGCCGGGGAACTGTGGCTACACCTTC.

This clonotype was seen only a few times. This rearrangement joins TRBV11-2 to TRBJ2-7, with TRBD1 matching over 7 bases. The CDR3 consists of 16 residues. With 4 bases clipped from V and 4 bases from J, the junction kept 13 bases outside the gene matches. CDR1 and CDR2 (germline): SGHAT, FQNNGV. Written as DNA, the CDR3 is TGTGCCAGCAGCTCACCAGGGACAGTCGGATGGTACGAGCAGTACTTC. It yields the protein CASSSPGTVGWYEQYF.

This clonotype was detected many times. The chain is built from TRBV30 and TRBJ1-1; D not certain. The V and J ends lost 4 bases and 2 bases respectively, with 11 bases between them. Germline assignment: CDR1 GTSNPN and CDR2 SVGIG (reference sequence). The CDR3 runs 13 residues. The CDR3 DNA reads TGTGCCTGGATGGGCCAGATAAACACTGAAGCTTTCTTT. Residues: CAWMGQINTEAFF.

In its sample, this clonotype was seen many times. The V call is TRBV28, the J call TRBJ2-3, with TRBD2 matching 13 bases. V was pared by 4 bases and J by 5 bases, with 9 bases of the junction left unmatched. CDR3 length: 17 amino acids. Germline values: CDR1 MDHEN, CDR2 SYDVKM. In nucleotides, the CDR3 is TGTGCCAGCAGTTCTCGGACTAGCGGGAGTTCGAAAGATACGCAGTATTTT. Protein: CASSSRTSGSSKDTQYF.

This clonotype was picked up many times. The chain combines TRBV5-6 with TRBJ1-1, with D possibly matching TRBD1 (6 bases). CDR1 is SGHDT and CDR2 is YYEEEE in the germline V gene. Trimming took off 1 base at V and 10 bases at J, with 20 bases between the two ends. The CDR3 covers 15 residues. The CDR3 reads CASSLWGHGYFLAFF. The CDR3 DNA follows: TGTGCCAGCAGCTTGTGGGGACACGGATATTTCCTAGCTTTCTTT.

The chain carries TRBV24-1 and TRBJ1-5; perhaps TRBD1 as D (5 bases). The length of the CDR3 is 14 residues. Germline CDR1 is KGHDR and CDR2 is SFDVKD. With 0 bases removed from V and 4 bases from J, the gap between germline ends came to 6 bases. The CDR3 sequence: CATSDLGGNQPQHF. The CDR3 nucleotides read TGTGCCACCAGTGATTTGGGGGGAAATCAGCCCCAGCATTTT.

V is TRBV6-5 and J is TRBJ2-4; 11 bases map to TRBD2. The CDR3 runs to 21 residues. Losses at the gene ends were 5 bases for V and 2 bases for J; bases not matched to a gene: 20. The germline V gene has CDR1 MNHEY and CDR2 SVGAGI. This chain's CDR3 is CASSPKPPGGLAGGTKNIQYF. CDR3 DNA: TGTGCCAGCAGTCCAAAGCCACCGGGGGGGCTAGCGGGAGGAACCAAAAACATTCAGTACTTC.

This clonotype was counted between two and nine times. The V call is TRBV10-3, the J call TRBJ2-3, with D uncertain. Trimming cost V 1 base and J 4 bases, with 6 bases left between them. The CDR3 spans 13 residues. Germline assignment: CDR1 ENHRY and CDR2 SYGVKD. CDR3 amino acids: CAISEWTADTQYF. CDR3 nucleotides: TGTGCCATCAGTGAGTGGACGGCAGATACGCAGTATTTT.

This clonotype was detected only a few times. The chain has TRBV14 and TRBJ1-2, with TRBD1 matching 8 bases. Germline V CDR1 and CDR2: SGHDN, FVKESK. The CDR3 spans 14 residues. J lost 8 bases, V lost 0 bases, and 5 bases had no gene match. The CDR3 here is CASSQESTGVGYTF. The CDR3, as DNA: TGTGCCAGCAGCCAAGAATCGACAGGGGTGGGCTACACCTTC.

This clonotype was seen more than once but under ten times. The chain carries TRBV20-1 and TRBJ1-1; 8 bases fit TRBD1. Germline V gene sequence: CDR1 DFQATT, CDR2 SNEGSKA (reference sequence). The junction had 6 bases not matched to a gene; V was cut back by 0 bases and J by 6 bases. CDR3 length: 14 residues. The CDR3 loop reads CSARDHRGMAEAFF. As DNA, the CDR3 is TGCAGTGCTAGAGATCACAGGGGGATGGCTGAAGCTTTCTTT.

The chain is built from TRBV18 and TRBJ1-1; D is ambiguous. V was pared by 0 bases and J by 4 bases, with 6 bases between. The CDR3 consists of 13 residues. Per germline, CDR1 KGHSH and CDR2 LQKENI. In DNA, the CDR3 is TGTGCCAGCTCACCACCCAGGACCACTGAAGCTTTCTTT. Residues: CASSPPRTTEAFF. Full variable domain (remainder filled in from reference TRBV18 and TRBJ1-1): NAGVMQNPRHLVRRRGQEARLRCSPMKGHSHVYWYRQLPEEGLKFMVYLQKENIIDESGMPKERFSAEFPKEGPSILRIQQVVRGDSAAYFCASSPPRTTEAFFGQGTRLTVV.

V usage is TRBV7-2 and J usage is TRBJ2-2; 7 bases match TRBD2. This CDR3 region has 17 residues. Germline CDR1 reads SGHTA; CDR2 reads FQGNSA. The trim removed 0 bases at V and 0 bases at J, leaving 4 bases unmatched. As DNA, the CDR3 is TGTGCCAGCAGCTTAGCCAGCCTAGCGGCGAACACCGGGGAGCTGTTTTTT. This gives the protein CASSLASLAANTGELFF.

The DNA for the CDR3 is TGTGCCAGCATTAATAGGGGGGACTATGGCTACACCTTC. The encoded protein is CASINRGDYGYTF. V is TRBV6-6 and J is TRBJ1-2; possibly TRBD1 for D (6 bases). The CDR3 sequence is 13 residues long. Germline CDR1 MNHNY, CDR2 SVGAGI (reference sequence). V lost 7 bases and J lost 3, with 12 bases in between.

This clonotype was picked up a small number of times. The V call is TRBV10-2, the J call TRBJ2-7; D unresolved. Germline-derived CDR1 and CDR2 are WSHSY and SAAADI. V gave up 7 bases and J gave up 6 bases, with 10 bases separating them. There are 11 residues in the CDR3. In DNA, the CDR3 is TGCGCCAGCACCAGAAGTGGCGAGCAGTACTTC. Amino acid sequence: CASTRSGEQYF.

The chain is built from TRBV5-1 and TRBJ2-1; 7 nucleotides match TRBD2. The length of the CDR3 is 17 residues. V was clipped by 4 bases and J by 5 bases; unmatched bases: 15. Germline-derived CDR1 and CDR2 are SGHRS and YFSETQ. The CDR3 spells CASSANPGLSPNNEQFF. The CDR3 DNA sequence: TGCGCCAGCAGCGCAAATCCGGGACTATCCCCCAACAATGAGCAGTTCTTC.

This clonotype was picked up many times. V usage is TRBV29-1 and J usage is TRBJ1-1; D unresolved. V dropped 5 bases and J dropped 4 bases, with 8 bases sitting between them. The CDR3 runs 11 residues. Germline assignment: CDR1 SQVTM and CDR2 ANQGSEA. CDR3 region: CSVIEGTEAFF. CDR3 DNA sequence: TGCAGCGTTATAGAGGGCACTGAAGCTTTCTTT. The full variable domain, with the rest looked up from reference TRBV29-1 and TRBJ1-1, is SAVISQKPSRDICQRGTSLTIQCQVDSQVTMMFWYRQQPGQSLTLIATANQGSEATYESGFVIDKFPISRPNLTFSTLTVSNMSPEDSSIYLCSVIEGTEAFFGQGTRLTVV.